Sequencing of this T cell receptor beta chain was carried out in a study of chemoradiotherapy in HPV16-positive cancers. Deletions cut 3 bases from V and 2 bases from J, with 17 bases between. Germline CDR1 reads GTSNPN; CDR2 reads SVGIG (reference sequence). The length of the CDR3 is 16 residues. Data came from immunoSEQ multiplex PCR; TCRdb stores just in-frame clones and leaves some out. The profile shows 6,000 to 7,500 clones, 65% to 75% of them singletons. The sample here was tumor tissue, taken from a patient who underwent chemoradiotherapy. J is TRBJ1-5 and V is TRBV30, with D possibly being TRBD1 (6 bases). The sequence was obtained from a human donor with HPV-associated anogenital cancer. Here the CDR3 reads CAWSKPRGYGNQPQHF. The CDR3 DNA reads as TGTGCCTGGAGCAAGCCCAGGGGTTATGGCAATCAGCCCCAGCATTTT.